Listed below are T cell receptor beta chains from one sample, sequenced in a study of blood T cell repertoires in COVID-19. The protocol was immunoSEQ multiplex PCR, while the TCRdb copy is restricted to in-frame clones and leaves out a portion. The data contain approximately 250,000 clones, 70% to 90% of them singletons. The sequenced sample consisted of PBMCs or T cells enriched from blood (not recorded which). The receptors here all came from a woman in her 40s with acute COVID-19. The CDR3 runs from the conserved cysteine through the conserved F or W. The D gene is left open where the match is weak. Not all rows give a size; the values are once, few, many and, for expanded clones, a class.

clone_size: .
v_call: TRBV7-9
d_call: TRBD2
j_call: TRBJ2-2
cdr3_nt: TGTGCCAGCAGCTCGCTGAAATCGGGGGGAGGACGGAACACCGGGGAGCTGTTTTTT
cdr3_aa: CASSSLKSGGGRNTGELFF

clone_size: .
v_call: TRBV4-1
d_call: .
j_call: TRBJ1-1
cdr3_nt: TGCGCCAGCAGTCCCTCAGGTAACACTGAAGCTTTCTTT
cdr3_aa: CASSPSGNTEAFF

clone_size: .
v_call: TRBV30
d_call: TRBD1
j_call: TRBJ1-1
cdr3_nt: TGTGCCTGGAGGCGCCCAATTCAACCTCAGGGGGTGAACACTGAAGCTTTCTTT
cdr3_aa: CAWRRPIQPQGVNTEAFF

clone_size: .
v_call: TRBV18
d_call: TRBD1
j_call: TRBJ1-2
cdr3_nt: TGTGCCAGCTCACTGGGACAGGGGTTGGCTCTCGGTGGCTACACCTTC
cdr3_aa: CASSLGQGLALGGYTF

clone_size: .
v_call: TRBV5-4
d_call: TRBD1
j_call: TRBJ1-3
cdr3_nt: TGTGCCAGCAGCGCCGGGACAGGGGCCGGAAACACCATATATTTT
cdr3_aa: CASSAGTGAGNTIYF

clone_size: .
v_call: TRBV30
d_call: .
j_call: TRBJ1-5
cdr3_nt: TGTGCCTGGAGTGTCACAGGCAATCAGCCCCAGCATTTT
cdr3_aa: CAWSVTGNQPQHF

clone_size: .
v_call: TRBV6-2/TRBV6-3
d_call: TRBD1
j_call: TRBJ2-1
cdr3_nt: TGTGCCAGCAGTTACGGGACAGGGGCCCTCTCCTACAATGAGCAGTTCTTC
cdr3_aa: CASSYGTGALSYNEQFF

clone_size: few
v_call: TRBV20-1
d_call: .
j_call: TRBJ2-1
cdr3_nt: TGCAGTGCTAGTCCGGGGAGTAATGAGCAGTTCTTC
cdr3_aa: CSASPGSNEQFF

clone_size: .
v_call: TRBV18
d_call: TRBD1
j_call: TRBJ1-3
cdr3_nt: TGTGCCAGCTCACCATCGTGGGGACAGGGCCTTGGAAACACCATATATTTT
cdr3_aa: CASSPSWGQGLGNTIYF

clone_size: .
v_call: TRBV19
d_call: TRBD1
j_call: TRBJ2-5
cdr3_nt: TGTGCCAGTAGCAGTGACAGGGGGCGTAGAAGTGATGAGACCCAGTACTTC
cdr3_aa: CASSSDRGRRSDETQYF

clone_size: .
v_call: TRBV6-2/TRBV6-3
d_call: .
j_call: TRBJ2-3
cdr3_nt: TGTGCCAGCAGTTCGTTGACGGGATACACAGATACGCAGTATTTT
cdr3_aa: CASSSLTGYTDTQYF

clone_size: .
v_call: TRBV6-1
d_call: .
j_call: TRBJ1-4
cdr3_nt: TGTGCCAGCAGTGACCGTTGGGGGCTTGGTGAAAAACTGTTTTTT
cdr3_aa: CASSDRWGLGEKLFF

clone_size: .
v_call: TRBV6-5
d_call: TRBD2
j_call: TRBJ2-7
cdr3_nt: TGTGCCAGCAGCGGATACGAACTAGCGCCCTACGAGCAGTACTTC
cdr3_aa: CASSGYELAPYEQYF

clone_size: once
v_call: TRBV3-1/TRBV3-2
d_call: TRBD1
j_call: TRBJ2-1
cdr3_nt: TGTGCCAGCAGAGACCGGGACAGGGGGAATGAGCAGTTCTTC
cdr3_aa: CASRDRDRGNEQFF

clone_size: .
v_call: TRBV2
d_call: .
j_call: TRBJ1-2
cdr3_nt: TGTGCCAGCAGTGGGGACACGATCTCCTCCTACACCTTC
cdr3_aa: CASSGDTISSYTF

clone_size: .
v_call: TRBV18
d_call: .
j_call: TRBJ1-2
cdr3_nt: TGTGCCAGCTCACCAAGATATGAGACAGAGTATGGCTACACCTTC
cdr3_aa: CASSPRYETEYGYTF

clone_size: .
v_call: TRBV10-3
d_call: .
j_call: TRBJ1-1
cdr3_nt: TGTGCCATCAGTGAGTCGGCAGTTCCTCGTGTGAACACTGAAGCTTTCTTT
cdr3_aa: CAISESAVPRVNTEAFF

clone_size: .
v_call: TRBV28
d_call: .
j_call: TRBJ1-4
cdr3_nt: TGTGCCGGAAGAAAGGCAGGGAATGAAAAACTGTTTTTT
cdr3_aa: CAGRKAGNEKLFF

clone_size: .
v_call: TRBV18
d_call: TRBD1
j_call: TRBJ1-2
cdr3_nt: TGTGCCAGCTCCGGACAGGGTGACGACTATGGCTACACCTTC
cdr3_aa: CASSGQGDDYGYTF

clone_size: .
v_call: TRBV30
d_call: TRBD1
j_call: TRBJ1-3
cdr3_nt: TGTGCCTGGAGTGTACGGGGAGGACAGGGGAGAAACACCATATATTTT
cdr3_aa: CAWSVRGGQGRNTIYF

clone_size: .
v_call: TRBV2
d_call: TRBD2
j_call: TRBJ2-5
cdr3_nt: TGTGCCAGCAGTGAACCTAGCGGGAGAGGGGAGACCCAGTACTTC
cdr3_aa: CASSEPSGRGETQYF

clone_size: .
v_call: TRBV7-2
d_call: TRBD1
j_call: TRBJ1-2
cdr3_nt: TGTGCCAGCAGCTTACCTGAGACAGGGAGCTACACCTTC
cdr3_aa: CASSLPETGSYTF

clone_size: .
v_call: TRBV6-5
d_call: TRBD1
j_call: TRBJ1-1
cdr3_nt: TGTGCCAGCAGATACGGGACAGGGTTCGTTAACACTGAAGCTTTCTTT
cdr3_aa: CASRYGTGFVNTEAFF

clone_size: .
v_call: TRBV27
d_call: .
j_call: TRBJ1-5
cdr3_nt: TGTGCCAGCAGTTTATTTGGCGGGAGCAATCAGCCCCAGCATTTT
cdr3_aa: CASSLFGGSNQPQHF

clone_size: .
v_call: TRBV5-1
d_call: .
j_call: TRBJ2-7
cdr3_nt: TGCGCCAGCAGCTTTGTGACTCCCTACGAGCAGTACTTC
cdr3_aa: CASSFVTPYEQYF

clone_size: .
v_call: TRBV18
d_call: TRBD1
j_call: TRBJ2-5
cdr3_nt: TGTGCCAGCTTGAAAGCCGGGACAGGGAAAGAGACCCAGTACTTC
cdr3_aa: CASLKAGTGKETQYF

clone_size: .
v_call: TRBV4-2
d_call: .
j_call: TRBJ1-2
cdr3_nt: TGTGCCAGCAGCCAAGACGGTACAGGGATTAACTATGGCTACACCTTC
cdr3_aa: CASSQDGTGINYGYTF

clone_size: many
v_call: TRBV10-1
d_call: TRBD2
j_call: TRBJ2-5
cdr3_nt: TGCGCCAGCAGTGATAGCGGGACCCCCCAAGAGACCCAGTACTTC
cdr3_aa: CASSDSGTPQETQYF

clone_size: .
v_call: TRBV13
d_call: .
j_call: TRBJ2-1
cdr3_nt: TGTGCCAGCAGCCTCACTCCCAATGAGCAGTTCTTC
cdr3_aa: CASSLTPNEQFF

clone_size: .
v_call: TRBV27
d_call: .
j_call: TRBJ2-7
cdr3_nt: TGTGCCAGCAGTTTATCCCGCGGTGGGGAGCAGTACTTC
cdr3_aa: CASSLSRGGEQYF

clone_size: .
v_call: TRBV7-2
d_call: .
j_call: TRBJ1-1
cdr3_nt: TGTGCCAGCAGCTTAGATCCGGGAATGGGCACTGAAGCTTTCTTT
cdr3_aa: CASSLDPGMGTEAFF

clone_size: .
v_call: TRBV5-6
d_call: TRBD2
j_call: TRBJ2-1
cdr3_nt: TGTGCCAGCAGCAGCTCCGGGACTAGCGACTACGAGCAGTTCTTC
cdr3_aa: CASSSSGTSDYEQFF

clone_size: .
v_call: TRBV7-7
d_call: .
j_call: TRBJ2-1
cdr3_nt: TGTGCTAGCAGCTTAACCGGGAGCTCCTACAATGAGCAGTTCTTC
cdr3_aa: CASSLTGSSYNEQFF

clone_size: .
v_call: TRBV5-4
d_call: TRBD1
j_call: TRBJ1-4
cdr3_nt: TGTGCCAGCAGCTTCGGGACAGGGGTGTATAGTGAAAAACTGTTTTTT
cdr3_aa: CASSFGTGVYSEKLFF

clone_size: .
v_call: TRBV28
d_call: .
j_call: TRBJ2-1
cdr3_nt: TGTGCCAGCAGTACCCTGACAATCCAAGAGCAGTTCTTC
cdr3_aa: CASSTLTIQEQFF

clone_size: .
v_call: TRBV29-1
d_call: TRBD1
j_call: TRBJ1-2
cdr3_nt: TGCAGCGTTGTTCAGGGGGCTAACTATGGCTACACCTTC
cdr3_aa: CSVVQGANYGYTF

clone_size: .
v_call: TRBV9
d_call: TRBD2
j_call: TRBJ2-1
cdr3_nt: TGTGCCAGCAGCGTAGGTTCGGCTAGCGGGGATTCCTACAATGAGCAGTTCTTC
cdr3_aa: CASSVGSASGDSYNEQFF

clone_size: once
v_call: TRBV7-6
d_call: .
j_call: TRBJ2-5
cdr3_nt: TGTGCCAGCAGCTCAGCCCCTCAAGAGACCCAGTACTTC
cdr3_aa: CASSSAPQETQYF

clone_size: .
v_call: TRBV19
d_call: .
j_call: TRBJ1-5
cdr3_nt: TGTGCCAGTAGTATAGTTGGGCCTCAGCCCCAGCATTTT
cdr3_aa: CASSIVGPQPQHF

clone_size: .
v_call: TRBV28
d_call: TRBD1
j_call: TRBJ2-1
cdr3_nt: TGTGCCAGCAGTTTCTTACCCGGGACAGGGGTTTGGGGTGAGCAGTTCTTC
cdr3_aa: CASSFLPGTGVWGEQFF

clone_size: .
v_call: TRBV25-1
d_call: TRBD1
j_call: TRBJ2-1
cdr3_nt: TGTGCCAGCAGTGAATCCCTGACAGGGGCGATTGAGCAGTTCTTC
cdr3_aa: CASSESLTGAIEQFF

clone_size: .
v_call: TRBV6-5
d_call: TRBD1
j_call: TRBJ1-6
cdr3_nt: TGTGCCAGCAGTTATCAACAGGGGGCAAATTCACCCCTCCACTTT
cdr3_aa: CASSYQQGANSPLHF

clone_size: .
v_call: TRBV7-2
d_call: TRBD2
j_call: TRBJ2-1
cdr3_nt: TGTGCCAGCAGCCGGAGGTTAGCGGGCAATGAGCAGTTCTTC
cdr3_aa: CASSRRLAGNEQFF

clone_size: .
v_call: TRBV21-1
d_call: .
j_call: TRBJ1-2
cdr3_nt: TGTGCCAGCAGCAAAGCTTTAGACTATGGCTACACCTTC
cdr3_aa: CASSKALDYGYTF

clone_size: .
v_call: TRBV5-1
d_call: .
j_call: TRBJ1-3
cdr3_nt: TGCGCCAGCAGTAGCGACTCTGGAAACACCATATATTTT
cdr3_aa: CASSSDSGNTIYF

clone_size: once
v_call: TRBV5-1
d_call: TRBD2
j_call: TRBJ2-3
cdr3_nt: TGCGCCAGCAGTCTTAGCGGGAGGGTGACAGATACGCAGTATTTT
cdr3_aa: CASSLSGRVTDTQYF